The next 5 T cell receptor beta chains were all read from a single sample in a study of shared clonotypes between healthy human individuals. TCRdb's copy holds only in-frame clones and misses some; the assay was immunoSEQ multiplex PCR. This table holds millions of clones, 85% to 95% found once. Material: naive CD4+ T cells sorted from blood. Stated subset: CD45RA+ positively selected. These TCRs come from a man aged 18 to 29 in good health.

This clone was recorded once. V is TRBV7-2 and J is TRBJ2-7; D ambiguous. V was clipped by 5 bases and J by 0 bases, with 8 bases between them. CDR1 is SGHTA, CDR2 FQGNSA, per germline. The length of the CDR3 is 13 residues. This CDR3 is CASSTSNSYEQYF. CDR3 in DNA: TGTGCCAGCAGCACTTCCAACTCCTACGAGCAGTACTTC.

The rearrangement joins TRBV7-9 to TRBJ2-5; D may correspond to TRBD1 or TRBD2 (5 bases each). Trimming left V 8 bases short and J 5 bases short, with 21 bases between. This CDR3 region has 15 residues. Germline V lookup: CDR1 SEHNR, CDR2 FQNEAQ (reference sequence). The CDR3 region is CASGPYSGTAETQYF. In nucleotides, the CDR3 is TGTGCCAGCGGCCCTTACTCCGGGACGGCGGAGACCCAGTACTTC.

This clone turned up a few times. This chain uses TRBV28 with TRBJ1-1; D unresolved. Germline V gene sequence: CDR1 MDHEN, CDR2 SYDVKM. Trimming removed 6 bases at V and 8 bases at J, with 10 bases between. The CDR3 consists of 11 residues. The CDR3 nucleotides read TGTGCCAGCAGCCGACTAACCGAAGCTTTCTTT. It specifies CASSRLTEAFF.

CDR3 loop: CASSLANRDRVYNEQFF. Written as DNA, the CDR3 is TGCGCCAGCAGCTTGGCAAACCGGGACAGGGTCTACAATGAGCAGTTCTTC. J is TRBJ2-1 and V is TRBV5-1, with TRBD1 matching over 9 bases. Germline values: CDR1 SGHRS, CDR2 YFSETQ. CDR3 size: 17 residues. J lost 3 bases, V lost 0 bases, and 7 bases had no gene match.

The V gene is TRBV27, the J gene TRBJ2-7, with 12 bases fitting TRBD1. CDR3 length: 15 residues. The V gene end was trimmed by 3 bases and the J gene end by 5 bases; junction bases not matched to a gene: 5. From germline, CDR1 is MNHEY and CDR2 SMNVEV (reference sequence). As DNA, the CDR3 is TGTGCCAGCAGTTTTTTCCGGGACAGGGGGCACGAGCAGTACTTC. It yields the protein CASSFFRDRGHEQYF.